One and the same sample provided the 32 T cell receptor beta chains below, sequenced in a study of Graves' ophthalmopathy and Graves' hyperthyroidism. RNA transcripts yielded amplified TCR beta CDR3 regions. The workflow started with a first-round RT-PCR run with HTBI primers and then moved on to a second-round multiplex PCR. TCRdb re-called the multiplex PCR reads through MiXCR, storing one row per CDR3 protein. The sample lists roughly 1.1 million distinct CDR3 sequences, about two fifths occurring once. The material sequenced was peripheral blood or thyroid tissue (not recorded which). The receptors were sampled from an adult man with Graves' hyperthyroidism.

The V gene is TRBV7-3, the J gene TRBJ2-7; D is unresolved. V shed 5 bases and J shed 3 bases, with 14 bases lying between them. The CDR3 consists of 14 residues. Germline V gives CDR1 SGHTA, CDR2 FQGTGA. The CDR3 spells CASSLDLTNYEQYF. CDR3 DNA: TGTGCCAGCAGCCTGGACCTAACCAACTACGAGCAGTACTTC.

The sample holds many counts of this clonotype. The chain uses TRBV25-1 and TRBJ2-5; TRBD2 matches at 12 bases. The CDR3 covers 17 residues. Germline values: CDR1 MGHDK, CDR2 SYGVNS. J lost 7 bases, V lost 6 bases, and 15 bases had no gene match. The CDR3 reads CASSARRTSGTVGTQYF. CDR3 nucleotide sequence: TGTGCCAGCAGCGCCCGCCGGACTAGCGGGACCGTGGGGACCCAGTACTTC.

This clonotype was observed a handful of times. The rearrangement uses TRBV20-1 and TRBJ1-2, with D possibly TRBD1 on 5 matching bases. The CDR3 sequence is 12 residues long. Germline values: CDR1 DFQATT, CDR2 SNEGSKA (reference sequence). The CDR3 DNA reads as TGCCAGTTTAGGGGCGTGAACTATGGCTACACCTTC. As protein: CQFRGVNYGYTF.

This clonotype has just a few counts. This CDR3 reads CASSANRVSYEQYF. The CDR3 nucleotides are TGTGCCAGCAGTGCAAACAGGGTATCCTACGAGCAGTACTTC. The genes are TRBV28 and TRBJ2-7; D is possibly TRBD1 (6 bases). This CDR3 contains 14 residues. The ends were cut back, 5 bases at V and 1 base at J, with 12 bases in the middle. CDR1 and CDR2 (germline): MDHEN, SYDVKM.

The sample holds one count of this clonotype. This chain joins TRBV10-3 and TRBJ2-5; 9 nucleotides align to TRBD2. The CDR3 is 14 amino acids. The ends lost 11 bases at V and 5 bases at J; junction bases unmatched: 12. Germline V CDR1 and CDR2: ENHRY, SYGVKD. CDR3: CAGSQGGGGETQYF. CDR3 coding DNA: TGTGCCGGCAGCCAAGGCGGGGGGGGTGAGACCCAGTACTTC.

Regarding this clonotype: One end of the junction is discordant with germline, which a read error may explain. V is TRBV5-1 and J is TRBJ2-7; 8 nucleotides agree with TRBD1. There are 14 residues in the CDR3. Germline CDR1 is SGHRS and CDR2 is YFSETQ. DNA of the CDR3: TGCGCCAGCAGCACCGGGACAGGCTCCCACGAGCAGTACTTC. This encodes CASSTGTGSHEQYF.

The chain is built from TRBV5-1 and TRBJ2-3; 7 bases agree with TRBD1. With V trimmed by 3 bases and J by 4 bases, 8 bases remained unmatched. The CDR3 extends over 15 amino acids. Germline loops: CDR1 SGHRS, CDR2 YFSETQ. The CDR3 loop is CASSWGQRSADTQYF. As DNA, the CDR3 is TGCGCCAGCAGCTGGGGACAGCGTTCAGCAGATACGCAGTATTTT.

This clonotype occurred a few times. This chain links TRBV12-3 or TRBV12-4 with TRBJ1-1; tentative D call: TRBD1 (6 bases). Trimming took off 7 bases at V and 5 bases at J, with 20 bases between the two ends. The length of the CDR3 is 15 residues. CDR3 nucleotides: TGTGCCAGCACCGAGCAGGGGTTGGGATTTACTGAAGCTTTCTTT. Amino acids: CASTEQGLGFTEAFF.

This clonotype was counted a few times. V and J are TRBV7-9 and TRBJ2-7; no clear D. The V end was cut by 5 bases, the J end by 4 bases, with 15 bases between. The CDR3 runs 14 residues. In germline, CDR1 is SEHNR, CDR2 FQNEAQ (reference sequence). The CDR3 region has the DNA TGTGCCAGCAGCCCCATTACCCCGGCTTACGAGCAGTACTTC. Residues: CASSPITPAYEQYF.

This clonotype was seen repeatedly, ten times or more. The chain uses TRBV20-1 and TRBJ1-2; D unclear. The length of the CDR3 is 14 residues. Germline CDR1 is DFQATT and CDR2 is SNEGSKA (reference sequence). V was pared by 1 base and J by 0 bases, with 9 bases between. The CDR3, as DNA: TGCAGTGCTAGAGTATACGGGGCTAACTATGGCTACACCTTC. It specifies CSARVYGANYGYTF.

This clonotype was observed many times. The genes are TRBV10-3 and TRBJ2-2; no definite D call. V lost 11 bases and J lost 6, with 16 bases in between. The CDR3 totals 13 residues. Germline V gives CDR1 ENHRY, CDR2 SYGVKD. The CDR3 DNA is TGTGCCCACCAAGAAAGGGTTGCCGGGGAGCTGTTTTTT. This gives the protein CAHQERVAGELFF.

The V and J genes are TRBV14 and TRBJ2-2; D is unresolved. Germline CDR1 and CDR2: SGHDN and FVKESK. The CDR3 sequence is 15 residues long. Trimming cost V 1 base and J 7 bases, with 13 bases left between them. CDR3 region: CASSQARPGVGELFF. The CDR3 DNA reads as TGTGCCAGCAGCCAAGCGCGTCCCGGAGTCGGGGAGCTGTTTTTT.

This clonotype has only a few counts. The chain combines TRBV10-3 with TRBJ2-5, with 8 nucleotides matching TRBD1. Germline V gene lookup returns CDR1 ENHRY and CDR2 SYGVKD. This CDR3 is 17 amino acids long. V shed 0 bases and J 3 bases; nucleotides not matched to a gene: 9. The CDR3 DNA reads TGTGCCATCAGTGAGTCGGCGTCGGGACAGGACAAAGAGACCCAGTACTTC. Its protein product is CAISESASGQDKETQYF.

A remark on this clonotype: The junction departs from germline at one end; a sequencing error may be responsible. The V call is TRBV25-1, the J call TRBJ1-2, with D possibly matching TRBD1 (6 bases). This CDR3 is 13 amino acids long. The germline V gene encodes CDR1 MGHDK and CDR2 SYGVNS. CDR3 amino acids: CASGDRLDYGYTF. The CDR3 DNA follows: TGTGCCAGCGGTGACAGGTTGGACTATGGCTACACCTTC.

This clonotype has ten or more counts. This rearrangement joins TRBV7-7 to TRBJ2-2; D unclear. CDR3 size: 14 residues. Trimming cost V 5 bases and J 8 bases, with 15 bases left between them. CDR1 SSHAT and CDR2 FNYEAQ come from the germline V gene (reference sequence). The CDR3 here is CASSPDVGGGELFF. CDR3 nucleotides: TGTGCCAGCAGCCCGGACGTGGGCGGTGGGGAGCTGTTTTTT.

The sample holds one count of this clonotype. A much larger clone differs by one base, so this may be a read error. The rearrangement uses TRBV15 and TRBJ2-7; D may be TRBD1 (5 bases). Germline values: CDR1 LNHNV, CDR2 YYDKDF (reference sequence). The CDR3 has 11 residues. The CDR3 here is CATSGHYGQYF. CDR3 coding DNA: TGTGCCACCAGCGGACACTACGGGCAGTACTTC.

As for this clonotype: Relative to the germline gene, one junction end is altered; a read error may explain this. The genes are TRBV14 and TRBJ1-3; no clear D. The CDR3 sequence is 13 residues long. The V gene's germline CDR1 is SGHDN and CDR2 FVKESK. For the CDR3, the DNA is TGTGCAAGCAGCCATCTCCCAGGAAACACCATATATTTT. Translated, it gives CASSHLPGNTIYF.

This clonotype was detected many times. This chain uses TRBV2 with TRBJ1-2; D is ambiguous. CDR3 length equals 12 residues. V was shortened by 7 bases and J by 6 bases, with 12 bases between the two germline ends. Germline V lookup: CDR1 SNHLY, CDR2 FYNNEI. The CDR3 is CASTNSLDGYTF. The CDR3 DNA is TGTGCCAGCACCAATAGTCTCGATGGCTACACCTTC.

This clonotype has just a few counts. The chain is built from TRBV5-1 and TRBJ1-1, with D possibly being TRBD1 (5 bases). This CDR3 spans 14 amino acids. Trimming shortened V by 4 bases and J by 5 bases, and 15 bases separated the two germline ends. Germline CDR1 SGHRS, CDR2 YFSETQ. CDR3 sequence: CASSPRRGVTEAFF. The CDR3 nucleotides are TGCGCCAGCAGCCCCCGACGAGGGGTAACTGAAGCTTTCTTT.

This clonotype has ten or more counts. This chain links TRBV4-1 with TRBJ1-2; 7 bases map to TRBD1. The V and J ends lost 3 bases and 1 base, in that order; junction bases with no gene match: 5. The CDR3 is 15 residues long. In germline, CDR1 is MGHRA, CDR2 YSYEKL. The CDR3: CASSQGHRGNYGYTF. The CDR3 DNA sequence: TGCGCCAGCAGCCAGGGACACAGGGGTAACTATGGCTACACCTTC.

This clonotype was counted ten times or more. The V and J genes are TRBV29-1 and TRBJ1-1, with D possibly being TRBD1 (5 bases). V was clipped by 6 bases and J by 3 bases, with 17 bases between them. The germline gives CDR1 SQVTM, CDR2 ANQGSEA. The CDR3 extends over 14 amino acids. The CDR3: CSVSPAGKDTEAFF. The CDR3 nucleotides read TGCAGCGTGTCCCCCGCAGGGAAGGACACTGAAGCTTTCTTT.

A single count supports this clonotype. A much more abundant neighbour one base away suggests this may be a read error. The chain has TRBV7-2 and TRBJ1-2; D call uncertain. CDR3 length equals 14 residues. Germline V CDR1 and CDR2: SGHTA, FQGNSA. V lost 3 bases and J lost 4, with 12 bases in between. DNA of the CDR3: TGTGCCAGCAGCTTCAGTGAGACTAGCTATGGCTACACCTTC. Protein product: CASSFSETSYGYTF.

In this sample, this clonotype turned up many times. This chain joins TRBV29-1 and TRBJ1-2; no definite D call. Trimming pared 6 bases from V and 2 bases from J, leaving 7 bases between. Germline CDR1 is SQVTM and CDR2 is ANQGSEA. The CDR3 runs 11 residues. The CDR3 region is CSVEENYGYTF. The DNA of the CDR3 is TGCAGCGTGGAGGAAAACTATGGCTACACCTTC. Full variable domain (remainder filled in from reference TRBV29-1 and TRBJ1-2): SAVISQKPSRDICQRGTSLTIQCQVDSQVTMMFWYRQQPGQSLTLIATANQGSEATYESGFVIDKFPISRPNLTFSTLTVSNMSPEDSSIYLCSVEENYGYTFGSGTRLTVV.

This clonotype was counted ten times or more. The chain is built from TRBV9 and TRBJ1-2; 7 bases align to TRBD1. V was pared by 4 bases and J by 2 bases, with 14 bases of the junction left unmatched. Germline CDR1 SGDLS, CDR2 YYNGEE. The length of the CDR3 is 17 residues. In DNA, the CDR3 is TGTGCCAGCAGCCGGAAGGCCCGGGACAGCGAAAACTATGGCTACACCTTC. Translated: CASSRKARDSENYGYTF.

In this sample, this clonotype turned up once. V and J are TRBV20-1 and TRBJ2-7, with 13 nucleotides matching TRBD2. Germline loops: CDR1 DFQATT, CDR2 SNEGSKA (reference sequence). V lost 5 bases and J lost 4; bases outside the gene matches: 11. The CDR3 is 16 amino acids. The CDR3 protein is CSASYPGTSGVYEQYF. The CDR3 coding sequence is TGCAGTGCTTCTTACCCCGGGACTAGCGGGGTATACGAGCAGTACTTC.

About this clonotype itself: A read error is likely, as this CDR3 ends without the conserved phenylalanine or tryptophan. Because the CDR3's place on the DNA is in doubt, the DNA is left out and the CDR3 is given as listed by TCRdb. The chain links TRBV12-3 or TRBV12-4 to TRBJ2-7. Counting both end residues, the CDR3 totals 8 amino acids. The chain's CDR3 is CASSEEHL.

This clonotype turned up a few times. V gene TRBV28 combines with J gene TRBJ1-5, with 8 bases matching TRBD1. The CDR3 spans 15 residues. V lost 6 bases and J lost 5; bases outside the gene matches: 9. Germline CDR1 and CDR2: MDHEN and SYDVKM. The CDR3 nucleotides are TGTGCCAGCAGGGTCGACAGGGGATTGCATCAGCCCCAGCATTTT. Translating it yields CASRVDRGLHQPQHF.

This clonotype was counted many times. CDR3 sequence reads: CASAGQGVSDSPYEQYF. DNA of the CDR3: TGTGCCAGCGCGGGACAGGGCGTAAGTGACTCCCCCTACGAGCAGTACTTC. This sequence joins TRBV10-3 and TRBJ2-7; 9 nucleotides align to TRBD1. Germline CDR1 and CDR2: ENHRY and SYGVKD. This CDR3 is built from 17 residues. V was clipped by 10 bases and J by 2 bases; unmatched bases: 18.

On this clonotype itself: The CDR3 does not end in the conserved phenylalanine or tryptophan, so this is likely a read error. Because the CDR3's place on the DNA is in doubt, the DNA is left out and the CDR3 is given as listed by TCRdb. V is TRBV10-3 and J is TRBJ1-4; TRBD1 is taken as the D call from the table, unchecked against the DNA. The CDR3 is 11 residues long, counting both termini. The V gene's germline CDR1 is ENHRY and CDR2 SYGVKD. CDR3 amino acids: CAISAGQGGSY.

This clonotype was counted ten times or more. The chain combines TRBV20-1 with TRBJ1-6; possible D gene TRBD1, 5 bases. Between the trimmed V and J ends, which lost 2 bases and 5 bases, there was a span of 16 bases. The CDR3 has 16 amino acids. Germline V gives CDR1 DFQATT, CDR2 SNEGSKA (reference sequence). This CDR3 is CSARHNRRTHNSPLHF. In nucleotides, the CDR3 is TGCAGTGCTAGACACAACAGGCGGACCCATAATTCACCCCTCCACTTT.

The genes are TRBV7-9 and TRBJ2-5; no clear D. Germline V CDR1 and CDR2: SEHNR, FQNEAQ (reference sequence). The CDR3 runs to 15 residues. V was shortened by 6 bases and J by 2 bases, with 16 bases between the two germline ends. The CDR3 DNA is TGTGCCAGCAGTCTAACTCGACGGCGACAAGAGACCCAGTACTTC. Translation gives CASSLTRRRQETQYF.

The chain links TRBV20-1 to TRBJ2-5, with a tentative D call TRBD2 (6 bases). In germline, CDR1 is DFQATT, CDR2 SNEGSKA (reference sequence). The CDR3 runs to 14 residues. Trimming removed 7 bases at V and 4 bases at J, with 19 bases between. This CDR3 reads CSVVGEGTRETQYF. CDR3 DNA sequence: TGCAGTGTTGTTGGGGAAGGGACTCGAGAGACCCAGTACTTC.